This entry lists 15 T cell receptor beta chains sequenced from one sample in a study of blood T cell repertoires in COVID-19. Profiling relied on immunoSEQ multiplex PCR, and the TCRdb table lists in-frame clones only, not all of them. The table records about 220,000 clones, 70% to 85% of them present only once. Sequencing was carried out using PBMCs or T cells enriched from blood (not recorded which). These receptors originate from a woman in her forties with acute COVID-19.

This chain links TRBV7-9 with TRBJ2-1, with 7 positions matching TRBD1. Germline CDR1 SEHNR, CDR2 FQNEAQ (reference sequence). Trimming cost V 3 bases and J 5 bases; bases outside gene matches: 4. The CDR3 covers 14 residues. The CDR3 spells CASSLNRGDNEQFF. CDR3 DNA sequence: TGTGCCAGCAGCTTGAACAGGGGTGACAATGAGCAGTTCTTC.

The chain is built from TRBV18 and TRBJ2-5; TRBD2 might be the D (5 bases). The CDR3 is made up of 13 amino acids. CDR1 and CDR2 (germline): KGHSH, LQKENI. The V gene lost 4 bases and the J gene lost 9 bases, with 15 bases spanning the gap. The CDR3 region has the DNA TGTGCCAGCTCACTAGCGCTTGACGAGGCCCAGTACTTC. Translation gives CASSLALDEAQYF.

This clone was seen once. The chain uses TRBV5-1 and TRBJ1-1; 7 bases map to TRBD1. CDR3 length equals 14 residues. The trim removed 2 bases at V and 0 bases at J, leaving 1 base unmatched. Germline V gives CDR1 SGHRS, CDR2 YFSETQ. CDR3 DNA sequence: TGCGCCAGCAGCTTCAGGGGGATGAACACTGAAGCTTTCTTT. Encoded protein: CASSFRGMNTEAFF.

The V and J genes are TRBV15 and TRBJ1-1, with TRBD1 as a possible D gene (5 bases). The CDR3 totals 15 residues. Trimming removed 0 bases at V and 5 bases at J, with 13 bases between. Germline CDR1 reads LNHNV; CDR2 reads YYDKDF (reference sequence). The CDR3 spells CATSRDLDSRTEAFF. In DNA form, the CDR3 reads TGTGCCACCAGCAGAGATCTAGACAGCAGAACTGAAGCTTTCTTT.

The rearrangement joins TRBV7-2 to TRBJ2-2; weak D call: TRBD1 (5 bases). This CDR3 has 15 amino acids. V was cut by 6 bases and J by 2 bases, with 13 bases left in between. Looked up from germline, CDR1 is SGHTA and CDR2 is FQGNSA. The CDR3 DNA is TGTGCCAGCAGACCCTCACAGGCAAACACCGGGGAGCTGTTTTTT. This translates into CASRPSQANTGELFF.

The rearrangement uses TRBV15 and TRBJ2-5; D may be TRBD1 (7 bases). The germline V gene encodes CDR1 LNHNV and CDR2 YYDKDF (reference sequence). The CDR3 loop spans 14 amino acids. V dropped 3 bases and J dropped 2 bases, with 10 bases sitting between them. In DNA form, the CDR3 reads TGTGCCACCAGCAGGACAGGGACTCAAGAGACCCAGTACTTC. Translated, it gives CATSRTGTQETQYF.

V usage is TRBV19 and J usage is TRBJ1-4; a weak D match, TRBD1 (6 bases). Germline CDR1 and CDR2: LNHDA and SQIVND (reference sequence). This CDR3 contains 15 residues. V lost 5 bases to trimming and J lost 0 bases, with 10 bases between them. CDR3 nucleotide sequence: TGTGCCAGTAGTTCAGGGGCTGCAACTAATGAAAAACTGTTTTTT. Encoded protein: CASSSGAATNEKLFF. The variable domain in full, completed from reference TRBV19 and TRBJ1-4, reads DGGITQSPKYLFRKEGQNVTLSCEQNLNHDAMYWYRQDPGQGLRLIYYSQIVNDFQKGDIAEGYSVSREKKESFPLTVTSAQKNPTAFYLCASSSGAATNEKLFFGSGTQLSVL.

The chain recombines TRBV9 with TRBJ1-2; the match to TRBD1 covers 9 bases. Germline trimming cut 4 bases from V and 6 bases from J; bases unmatched to any gene: 10. In germline, CDR1 is SGDLS, CDR2 YYNGEE. The CDR3 extends over 15 amino acids. CDR3 sequence: CASSTWTGEVNGYTF. In DNA, the CDR3 is TGTGCCAGCAGCACTTGGACAGGGGAGGTGAATGGCTACACCTTC.

V usage is TRBV6-2 or TRBV6-3 and J usage is TRBJ2-1; TRBD2 matches 8 bases. CDR1 and CDR2 (germline): MNHEY, SVGEGT. V shed 6 bases and J 5 bases; nucleotides not matched to a gene: 9. CDR3 size: 15 residues. The CDR3 region has the DNA TGTGCCAGCAGCCTCAGCGGGAGCCGAAACAATGAGCAGTTCTTC. Amino acids: CASSLSGSRNNEQFF.

The chain employs TRBV7-3 and TRBJ2-3; 12 positions match TRBD2. Germline assignment: CDR1 SGHTA and CDR2 FQGTGA. The CDR3 contains 16 residues. With V trimmed by 4 bases and J by 4 bases, 6 bases remained unmatched. The DNA for the CDR3 is TGTGCCAGCAGCTCCCTAGCGGGGGGGCCCGCAGATACGCAGTATTTT. Translating gives CASSSLAGGPADTQYF.

This chain connects TRBV7-3 to TRBJ2-6; perhaps TRBD1 as D (6 bases). This CDR3 has 15 residues. Germline CDR1 is SGHTA and CDR2 is FQGTGA. With 6 bases removed from V and 2 bases from J, the gap between germline ends came to 11 bases. This chain's CDR3 is CASSPTGTGANVLTF. The DNA of the CDR3 is TGTGCCAGCAGTCCTACAGGGACTGGGGCCAACGTCCTGACTTTC.

V is TRBV28 and J is TRBJ1-1; tentatively, D is TRBD1 (5 bases). Germline V gene data show CDR1 as MDHEN and CDR2 as SYDVKM. This CDR3 region has 13 residues. Trimming pared 5 bases from V and 5 bases from J, leaving 12 bases between. This chain's CDR3 is CASSPQTDTEAFF. CDR3 coding DNA: TGTGCCAGCAGTCCCCAGACAGATACTGAAGCTTTCTTT.

The chain uses TRBV4-2 and TRBJ2-7; D remains unclear. The length of the CDR3 is 18 residues. Trimming left V 4 bases short and J 2 bases short, with 24 bases between. CDR1 is LGHNA and CDR2 is YNFKEQ in the germline V gene. The CDR3 region has the DNA TGTGCCAGCAGCCCCCAGACCCCGAGGTTTGAAGTCCCCTACGAGCAGTACTTC. Protein sequence: CASSPQTPRFEVPYEQYF.

The gene calls are TRBV19 and TRBJ2-2; 9 positions match TRBD2. Germline CDR1 and CDR2: LNHDA and SQIVND (reference sequence). V lost 11 bases to trimming and J lost 2 bases; unmatched junction nucleotides: 6. The CDR3 is 14 amino acids. The CDR3 nucleotides are TGTGCCTGCCGACTAGCGGTAAACACCGGGGAGCTGTTTTTT. This encodes CACRLAVNTGELFF.

The CDR3 bases are TGTGCCAGCACTCCCCGAGGGGGCGCGGGTGAAAAACTGTTTTTT. Translated: CASTPRGGAGEKLFF. This chain uses TRBV27 with TRBJ1-4, with 7 bases aligning to TRBD1. This CDR3 comprises 15 residues. CDR1 and CDR2 from the germline V gene are MNHEY and SMNVEV (reference sequence). Unmatched junction bases numbered 12, after V lost 7 bases and J lost 7 bases.